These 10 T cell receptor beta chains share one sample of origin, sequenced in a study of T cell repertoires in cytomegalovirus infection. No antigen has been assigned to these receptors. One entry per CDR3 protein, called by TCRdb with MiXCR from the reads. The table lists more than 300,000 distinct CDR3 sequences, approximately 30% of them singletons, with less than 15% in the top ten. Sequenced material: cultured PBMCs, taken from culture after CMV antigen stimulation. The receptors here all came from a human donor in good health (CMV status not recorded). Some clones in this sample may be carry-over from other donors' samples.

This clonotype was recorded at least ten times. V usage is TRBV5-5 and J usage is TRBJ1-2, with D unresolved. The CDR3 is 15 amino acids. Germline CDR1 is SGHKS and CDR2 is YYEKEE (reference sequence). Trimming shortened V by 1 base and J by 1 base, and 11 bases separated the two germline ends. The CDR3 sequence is CASSLRGGRNYGYTF. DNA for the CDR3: TGTGCCAGCAGCTTGAGAGGCGGCCGTAACTATGGCTACACCTTC.

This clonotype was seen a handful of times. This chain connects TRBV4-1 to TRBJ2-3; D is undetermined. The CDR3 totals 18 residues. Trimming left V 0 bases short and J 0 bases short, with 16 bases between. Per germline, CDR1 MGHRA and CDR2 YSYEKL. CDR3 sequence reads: CASSQEFGLGGSTDTQYF. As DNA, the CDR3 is TGCGCCAGCAGCCAAGAGTTCGGGCTGGGCGGCAGCACAGATACGCAGTATTTT.

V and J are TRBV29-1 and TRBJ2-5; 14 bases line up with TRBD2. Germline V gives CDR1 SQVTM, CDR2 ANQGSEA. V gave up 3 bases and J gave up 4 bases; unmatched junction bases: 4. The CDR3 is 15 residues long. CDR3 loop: CSVETSGRAGETQYF. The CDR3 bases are TGCAGCGTTGAGACTAGCGGGAGGGCCGGAGAGACCCAGTACTTC. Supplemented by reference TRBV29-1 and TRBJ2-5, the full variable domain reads SAVISQKPSRDICQRGTSLTIQCQVDSQVTMMFWYRQQPGQSLTLIATANQGSEATYESGFVIDKFPISRPNLTFSTLTVSNMSPEDSSIYLCSVETSGRAGETQYFGPGTRLLVL.

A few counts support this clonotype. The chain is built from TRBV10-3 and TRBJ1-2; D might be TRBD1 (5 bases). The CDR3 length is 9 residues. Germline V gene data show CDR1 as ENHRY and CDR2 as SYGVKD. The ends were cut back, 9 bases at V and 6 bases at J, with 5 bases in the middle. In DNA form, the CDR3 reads TGTGCCATAGGGGATGGCTACACCTTC. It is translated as CAIGDGYTF.

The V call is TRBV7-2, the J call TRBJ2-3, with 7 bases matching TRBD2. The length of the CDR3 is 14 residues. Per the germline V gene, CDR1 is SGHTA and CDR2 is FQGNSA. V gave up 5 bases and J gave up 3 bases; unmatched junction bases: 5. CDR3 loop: CASSQGGSTDTQYF. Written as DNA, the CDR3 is TGTGCCAGCAGCCAGGGAGGGTCAACAGATACGCAGTATTTT. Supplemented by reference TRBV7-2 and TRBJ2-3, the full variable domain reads GAGVSQSPSNKVTEKGKDVELRCDPISGHTALYWYRQSLGQGLEFLIYFQGNSAPDKSGLPSDRFSAERTGGSVSTLTIQRTQQEDSAVYLCASSQGGSTDTQYFGPGTRLTVL.

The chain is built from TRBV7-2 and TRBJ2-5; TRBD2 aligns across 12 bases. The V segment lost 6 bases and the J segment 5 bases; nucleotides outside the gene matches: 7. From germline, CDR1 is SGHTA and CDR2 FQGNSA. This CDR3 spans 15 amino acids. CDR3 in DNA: TGTGCCAGCAGGCGTATGGGACTAGCGGGTGAGACCCAGTACTTC. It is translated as CASRRMGLAGETQYF.

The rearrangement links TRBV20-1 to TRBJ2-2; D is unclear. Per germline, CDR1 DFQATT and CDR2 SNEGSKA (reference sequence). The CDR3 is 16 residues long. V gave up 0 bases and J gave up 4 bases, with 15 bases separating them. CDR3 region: CSARENVLLGTGELFF. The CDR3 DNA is TGCAGTGCTAGAGAGAATGTACTATTGGGCACCGGGGAGCTGTTTTTT.

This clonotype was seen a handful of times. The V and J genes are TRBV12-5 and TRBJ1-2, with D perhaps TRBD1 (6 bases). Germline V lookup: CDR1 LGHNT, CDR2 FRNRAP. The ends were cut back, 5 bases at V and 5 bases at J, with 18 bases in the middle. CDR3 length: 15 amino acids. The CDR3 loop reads CASGLLHREGYGYTF. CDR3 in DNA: TGTGCTAGTGGTCTACTACACAGGGAAGGGTATGGCTACACCTTC.

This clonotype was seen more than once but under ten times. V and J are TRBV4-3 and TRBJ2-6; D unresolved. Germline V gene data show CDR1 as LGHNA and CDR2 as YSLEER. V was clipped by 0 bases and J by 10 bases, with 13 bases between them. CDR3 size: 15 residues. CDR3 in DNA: TGCGCCAGCAGCCAAGATCGCCGACCCTTAAACGTCCTGACTTTC. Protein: CASSQDRRPLNVLTF.

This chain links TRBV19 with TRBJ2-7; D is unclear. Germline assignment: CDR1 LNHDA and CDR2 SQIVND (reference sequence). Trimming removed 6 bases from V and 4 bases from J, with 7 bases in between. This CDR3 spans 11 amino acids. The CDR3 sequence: CASRDNYEQYV. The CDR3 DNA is TGTGCCAGTAGAGACAATTACGAGCAGTACGTC.